This T cell receptor beta chain was observed in a study of shared clonotypes between healthy human individuals. It was into CD45RA+ naive and CD45RA-negative memory subsets that the CD4+ cells were split. The study's findings and limits: Memory subsets had estimated richness that was generally smaller than that of naive subsets. Blood was the only sampled material, and tissue repertoires likely differ.

Each cell subset's genomic DNA was divided evenly among several immunoSEQ plates. Here immunoSEQ multiplex PCR was the method, and the copy in TCRdb shows in-frame clones only, minus some. The sample lists about 600,000 clones; almost 97% were seen once. About this clone itself: Its antigen is unidentified. Other nucleotide sequences in the sample specify the same CDR3.

V lost 5 bases to trimming and J lost 0 bases, with 10 bases between them. From germline, CDR1 is SQVTM and CDR2 ANQGSEA. The CDR3 has 13 amino acids. Sequenced material: naive CD4+ T cells sorted from blood. Subset noted: CD45RA+ positively selected. The sequence was collected from a woman aged 30 to 39 in good health. The chain uses TRBV29-1 and TRBJ1-1; D unresolved. The CDR3 nucleotides read TGCAGCGTTATGGGCCGTATGAACACTGAAGCTTTCTTT. Protein product: CSVMGRMNTEAFF. Full variable domain (rest looked up from reference TRBV29-1 and TRBJ1-1): SAVISQKPSRDICQRGTSLTIQCQVDSQVTMMFWYRQQPGQSLTLIATANQGSEATYESGFVIDKFPISRPNLTFSTLTVSNMSPEDSSIYLCSVMGRMNTEAFFGQGTRLTVV.